The 9 T cell receptor beta chains below were found in one sample sequenced in a study of regulatory and conventional T cells in RAG deficiency. This table comes from immunoSEQ multiplex PCR, and its TCRdb copy is limited to in-frame clones, with some not included. The data show around 280 clones, less than 55% seen once. Regulatory T cells were sorted from blood as CD4+ CD25-high CD127-low cells. Material for sequencing was Tregs sorted from blood. These TCRs come from a human donor with RAG deficiency presenting as severe combined immunodeficiency.

The chain is built from TRBV5-4 and TRBJ1-5; D unresolved. V was shortened by 4 bases and J by 1 base, with 3 bases between the two germline ends. Germline V gene sequence: CDR1 SGHNT, CDR2 YYREEE (reference sequence). This CDR3 comprises 12 residues. The CDR3 loop is CASSQSNQPQHF. The CDR3 DNA is TGTGCCAGCAGCCAAAGCAATCAGCCCCAGCATTTT.

The chain combines TRBV27 with TRBJ1-5; TRBD1 matches at 8 bases. The length of the CDR3 is 13 residues. The V and J ends lost 6 bases and 2 bases, in that order; junction bases with no gene match: 0. Germline V lookup: CDR1 MNHEY, CDR2 SMNVEV (reference sequence). The CDR3 region is CASRTGGNQPQHF. The CDR3 DNA follows: TGTGCCAGCAGGACAGGGGGCAATCAGCCCCAGCATTTT.

The genes are TRBV7-6 and TRBJ1-4, with D unclear. From germline, CDR1 is SGHVS and CDR2 FNYEAQ. The CDR3 is 11 amino acids. Trimming cost V 1 base and J 10 bases, with 4 bases left between them. CDR3 DNA: TGTGCCAGCAGCTTAGAGCTAAAACTGTTTTTT. Protein: CASSLELKLFF.

The chain recombines TRBV21-1 with TRBJ2-3; the DNA was not compared with TRBD1, the D call given in the table. TRBV21-1 constitutes a pseudogene. CDR3 length: 13 amino acids. The CDR3 reads CASATVMQDTQYF. Written as DNA, the CDR3 is TGTGCCAGCGCTACAGTCATGCAAGATACGCAGTATTTT.

The gene calls are TRBV7-3 and TRBJ2-7, with unresolved D. Trimming cost V 3 bases and J 1 base, with 10 bases left between them. This CDR3 is built from 14 residues. From germline, CDR1 is SGHTA and CDR2 FQGTGA. The CDR3 DNA reads TGTGCCAGCAGCTTCATATCGAGTTCCTACGAGCAGTACTTC. The encoded protein is CASSFISSSYEQYF.

Only a few counts were recorded for this clone. This chain joins TRBV5-1 and TRBJ2-5; no reliable D call. Trimming stripped 4 bases from V and 2 bases from J, with 6 bases between. Germline CDR1 is SGHRS and CDR2 is YFSETQ. This CDR3 contains 12 residues. CDR3 region: CASSPFQETQYF. The CDR3 DNA is TGCGCCAGCAGCCCCTTTCAAGAGACCCAGTACTTC.

In this sample, this clone is large. The chain couples TRBV7-8 to TRBJ2-7, with D unresolved. The CDR3 has 13 amino acids. V was cut by 1 base and J by 1 base, with 5 bases left in between. The germline V gene has CDR1 SGHVS and CDR2 FQNEAQ. The CDR3 loop reads CASSLVRSYEQYF. DNA for the CDR3: TGTGCCAGCAGCTTAGTACGGTCCTACGAGCAGTACTTC.

This clone is termed large (0.1 to 1%). The chain combines TRBV9 with TRBJ2-2; D not resolved. The CDR3 is 12 amino acids. Trimming shortened V by 2 bases and J by 5 bases, and 4 bases separated the two germline ends. Per germline, CDR1 SGDLS and CDR2 YYNGEE. The CDR3 is CASSVGTGELFF. CDR3 DNA: TGTGCCAGCAGCGTTGGAACCGGGGAGCTGTTTTTT.

This clone appeared a few times. The CDR3, as DNA: TGCGCCAGCAGCTCCTCCTACGAGCAGTACTTC. It codes for CASSSSYEQYF. This chain joins TRBV5-1 and TRBJ2-7; D gene unclear. V was shortened by 3 bases and J by 0 bases, with 1 base between the two germline ends. Germline V gene lookup returns CDR1 SGHRS and CDR2 YFSETQ. There are 11 residues in the CDR3.